This TCR beta chain was obtained from a study of OX40 agonist ivuxolimab in advanced cancers. Study-wide points: Low clonal expansion, among the lowest seen, marked partial responders at 0.1-3.0 mg/kg.

A history of autoimmune disease or systemic immunosuppression excluded patients. Assay used: immunoSEQ multiplex PCR; TCRdb lists only in-frame clones, some missing. The data hold about 70,000 clones, with about three quarters observed a single time. This clone has just a few counts. Antigen: not known. The specimen comprised CD4+ or CD8+ T cells sorted from blood, sampled in a trial of the OX40 agonist ivuxolimab. The source is an adult with an advanced solid tumor such as melanoma, head and neck, liver or kidney cancer.

For the CDR3, the DNA is TGTGCCAGCAGAGGACAGTCCTACGAGCAGTACTTC. Encoded protein: CASRGQSYEQYF. The chain uses TRBV2 and TRBJ2-7, with D perhaps matching TRBD1 (6 bases). CDR1 is SNHLY and CDR2 is FYNNEI in the germline V gene. The CDR3 is made up of 12 amino acids. Between the trimmed V and J ends, which lost 6 bases and 1 base, there was a span of 7 bases.